A single TCR beta chain is shown here with its context. The antigen is not known. Repertoires were sampled repeatedly during chemoradiotherapy. This entry is derived from a study of chemoradiotherapy in HPV16-positive cancers. Study observations and caveats: Functional assays defining HPV-specific T cells used only a couple of HPV16-positive patients.

The assay was immunoSEQ multiplex PCR, and TCRdb's table has in-frame clones only and misses some. This table holds over 6,500 clones, about 64% found once. Trimming stripped 1 base from V and 2 bases from J, with 13 bases between. In germline, CDR1 is SGHNT, CDR2 YYREEE (reference sequence). The CDR3 is 15 amino acids. The sample here was tumor tissue, taken from a patient who underwent chemoradiotherapy. The TCR comes from a human donor with HPV-associated anogenital cancer. The genes are TRBV5-4 and TRBJ2-7; TRBD1 is a possible D gene (6 bases). The DNA for the CDR3 is TGTGCCAGCAGCTTGCACAGGGAGTCCCCCTACGAGCAGTACTTC. Its translation: CASSLHRESPYEQYF.